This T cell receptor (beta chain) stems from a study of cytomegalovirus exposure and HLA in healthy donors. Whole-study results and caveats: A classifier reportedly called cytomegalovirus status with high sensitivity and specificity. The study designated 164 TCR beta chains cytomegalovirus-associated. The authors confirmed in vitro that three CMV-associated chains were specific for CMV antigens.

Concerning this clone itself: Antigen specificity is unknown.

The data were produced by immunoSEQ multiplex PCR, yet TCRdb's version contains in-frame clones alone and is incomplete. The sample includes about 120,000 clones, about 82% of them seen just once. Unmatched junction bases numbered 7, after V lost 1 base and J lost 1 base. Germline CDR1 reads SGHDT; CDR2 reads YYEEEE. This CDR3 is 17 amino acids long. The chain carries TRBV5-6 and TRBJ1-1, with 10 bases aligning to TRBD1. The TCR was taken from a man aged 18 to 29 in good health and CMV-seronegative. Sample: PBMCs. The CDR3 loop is CASSLMDRGVWNTEAFF. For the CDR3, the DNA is TGTGCCAGCAGCTTGATGGACAGGGGGGTTTGGAACACTGAAGCTTTCTTT.